Presented here are 26 T cell receptor beta chains from one specimen sequenced in a study of blood T cell repertoires in COVID-19. Clones were sequenced by immunoSEQ multiplex PCR, and TCRdb holds only the in-frame ones, with some missing. The sample holds about 94,000 clones, around 82% seen once. The sample was peripheral blood. These receptors all stem from a man aged 60 to 75 with acute or convalescent COVID-19.

V usage is TRBV7-9 and J usage is TRBJ1-1; a possible D gene is TRBD1 (5 bases). V was cut by 3 bases and J by 9 bases, with 20 bases left in between. The V gene's germline CDR1 is SEHNR and CDR2 FQNEAQ (reference sequence). The CDR3 loop spans 15 amino acids. The CDR3: CASSFGQNPSQQAFF. CDR3 coding DNA: TGTGCCAGCAGCTTCGGACAAAATCCCTCCCAGCAAGCTTTCTTT.

The rearrangement joins TRBV25-1 to TRBJ1-5; D perhaps matches TRBD1 (5 bases). Trimming cost V 3 bases and J 1 base, with 10 bases left between them. This CDR3 spans 15 amino acids. Germline V gene data show CDR1 as MGHDK and CDR2 as SYGVNS. The CDR3 DNA is TGTGCCAGCAGTGACGTAGGGGCCAGCAATCAGCCCCAGCATTTT. It specifies CASSDVGASNQPQHF.

This sequence joins TRBV18 and TRBJ1-3; no reliable D call. Between the trimmed V and J ends, which lost 4 bases and 4 bases, there was a span of 14 bases. The CDR3 spans 15 residues. Per the germline V gene, CDR1 is KGHSH and CDR2 is LQKENI. The CDR3 DNA is TGTGCCAGCTCACAGAGAGTCCGTACGGGAAACACCATATATTTT. As protein: CASSQRVRTGNTIYF.

V is TRBV5-4 and J is TRBJ2-7; 8 nucleotides agree with TRBD1. Germline CDR1 SGHNT, CDR2 YYREEE (reference sequence). V shed 0 bases and J 3 bases; nucleotides not matched to a gene: 5. CDR3 size: 15 residues. The DNA for the CDR3 is TGTGCCAGCAGCTTGGAAGGGACAGGTATCTACGAGCAGTACTTC. Its translation is CASSLEGTGIYEQYF. The full variable domain, with the rest looked up from reference TRBV5-4 and TRBJ2-7, is ETGVTQSPTHLIKTRGQQVTLRCSSQSGHNTVSWYQQALGQGPQFIFQYYREEENGRGNFPPRFSGLQFPNYSSELNVNALELDDSALYLCASSLEGTGIYEQYFGPGTRLTVT.

V and J are TRBV2 and TRBJ1-2; 8 nucleotides align to TRBD1. In germline, CDR1 is SNHLY, CDR2 FYNNEI. The J segment lost 6 bases and the V segment lost 6 bases, leaving 3 bases of the junction unmatched. The CDR3 length is 12 residues. The CDR3 reads CASRRTGHGYTF. The CDR3, as DNA: TGTGCCAGCAGGAGGACAGGGCATGGCTACACCTTC.

The chain joins TRBV6-5 to TRBJ2-7; TRBD1 aligns across 9 bases. This CDR3 comprises 15 residues. Germline CDR1 is MNHEY and CDR2 is SVGAGI. V dropped 6 bases and J dropped 5; count of bases not matched to a gene: 11. This CDR3 reads CASSITGTGHNEQYF. CDR3 nucleotide sequence: TGTGCCAGCAGCATAACCGGGACAGGGCACAACGAGCAGTACTTC.

The chain carries TRBV7-8 and TRBJ1-1; 7 bases agree with TRBD1. The ends lost 5 bases at V and 4 bases at J; junction bases unmatched: 10. CDR1 SGHVS and CDR2 FQNEAQ come from the germline V gene. The CDR3 is made up of 15 amino acids. Written as DNA, the CDR3 is TGTGCCAGCAGCACCACAGGGGCGCAGGGCACTGAAGCTTTCTTT. As protein: CASSTTGAQGTEAFF.

The J gene is TRBJ2-3, the V gene TRBV2; TRBD2 agrees at 12 bases. The CDR3 has 15 amino acids. Per the germline V gene, CDR1 is SNHLY and CDR2 is FYNNEI. The V gene end was trimmed by 8 bases and the J gene end by 1 base; junction bases not matched to a gene: 4. The CDR3 coding sequence is TGTGCCAGCGCTGGGACTAGCGGGCGCACAGATACGCAGTATTTT. It encodes CASAGTSGRTDTQYF.

This clone was observed a single time. V is TRBV2 and J is TRBJ2-2; 7 nucleotides agree with TRBD1. Unmatched junction bases numbered 2, after V lost 3 bases and J lost 1 base. The CDR3 has 15 residues. Germline-derived CDR1 and CDR2 are SNHLY and FYNNEI. CDR3 nucleotides: TGTGCCAGCAGTGACTCAGGGGGGAACACCGGGGAGCTGTTTTTT. Residues: CASSDSGGNTGELFF.

This chain joins TRBV18 and TRBJ2-1; D is possibly TRBD1 (6 bases). Per germline, CDR1 KGHSH and CDR2 LQKENI. The CDR3 is made up of 15 amino acids. V gave up 1 base and J gave up 5 bases, with 12 bases separating them. The CDR3 here is CASSPQRQENNEQFF. CDR3 bases: TGTGCCAGCTCACCACAGCGACAGGAGAACAATGAGCAGTTCTTC.

This rearrangement joins TRBV24-1 to TRBJ2-3, with 12 bases fitting TRBD2. V was pared by 3 bases and J by 3 bases, with 6 bases of the junction left unmatched. The CDR3 is 17 residues long. From germline, CDR1 is KGHDR and CDR2 SFDVKD. CDR3 in DNA: TGTGCCACCAGTGATCCAGGACTAGCGGGGAGAACAGATACGCAGTATTTT. It yields the protein CATSDPGLAGRTDTQYF.

The chain combines TRBV5-5 with TRBJ2-2; the match to TRBD1 covers 10 bases. J was trimmed by 7 bases and V by 0 bases; bases with no gene match: 6. The CDR3 is 16 residues long. CDR1 SGHKS and CDR2 YYEKEE come from the germline V gene (reference sequence). CDR3 sequence: CASSLEGQGTGGELFF. The DNA for the CDR3 is TGTGCCAGCAGCTTGGAGGGACAGGGGACAGGCGGGGAGCTGTTTTTT.

The J gene is TRBJ2-1, the V gene TRBV10-3; TRBD1 might be the D (5 bases). Trimming removed 6 bases from V and 2 bases from J, with 23 bases in between. This CDR3 comprises 18 residues. The germline gives CDR1 ENHRY, CDR2 SYGVKD. CDR3 amino acids: CAIRPDYRAQGAYNEQFF. CDR3 sequence (DNA): TGTGCCATCAGACCAGATTACCGGGCCCAAGGGGCCTACAATGAGCAGTTCTTC.

The chain's CDR3 is CASSLVGSGNTIYF. The CDR3 DNA reads TGTGCCAGCAGCTTAGTCGGCTCTGGAAACACCATATATTTT. The chain carries TRBV7-2 and TRBJ1-3; D remains ambiguous. The germline CDR1 and CDR2 sequences are SGHTA and FQGNSA. The CDR3 consists of 14 residues. Trimming shortened V by 1 base and J by 0 bases, and 4 bases separated the two germline ends.

J is TRBJ1-4 and V is TRBV30, with D possibly being TRBD1 (6 bases). The CDR3 has 14 amino acids. Germline values: CDR1 GTSNPN, CDR2 SVGIG (reference sequence). Trimming pared 2 bases from V and 8 bases from J, leaving 15 bases between. CDR3 sequence reads: CAWSPYRDTEKLFF. The CDR3 nucleotides are TGTGCCTGGAGTCCATACCGGGACACCGAAAAACTGTTTTTT.

The V call is TRBV12-5, the J call TRBJ2-1, with TRBD2 matching over 7 bases. Trimming cost V 6 bases and J 4 bases; bases outside gene matches: 3. The CDR3 sequence is 13 residues long. Germline-derived CDR1 and CDR2 are LGHNT and FRNRAP. CDR3 in DNA: TGTGCTAGTGGCTGGGGGGGGTACAATGAGCAGTTCTTC. Translation gives CASGWGGYNEQFF. The variable domain in full, completed from reference TRBV12-5 and TRBJ2-1, reads DARVTQTPRHKVTEMGQEVTMRCQPILGHNTVFWYRQTMMQGLELLAYFRNRAPLDDSGMPKDRFSAEMPDATLATLKIQPSEPRDSAVYFCASGWGGYNEQFFGPGTRLTVL.

The rearrangement links TRBV5-5 to TRBJ2-3, with 7 bases fitting TRBD1. CDR1 is SGHKS, CDR2 YYEKEE, per germline (reference sequence). J gave up 7 bases and V 2 bases, and 7 bases lay outside the gene matches. The CDR3 extends over 14 amino acids. In nucleotides, the CDR3 is TGTGCCAGCAGCTTAATTACAGGGGTCTATACGCAGTATTTT. Amino acids: CASSLITGVYTQYF.

The chain links TRBV3-1 (or the pseudogene TRBV3-2) to TRBJ1-5, with a possible D match to TRBD1 (6 bases). The V gene's germline CDR1 is LGHDT and CDR2 YNNKEL (reference sequence). The germline V and J ends were trimmed by 1 base and 2 bases, with 9 bases remaining between them. The CDR3 runs 15 residues. The CDR3 protein is CASSQGRQGNQPQHF. DNA for the CDR3: TGTGCCAGCAGCCAAGGTAGACAGGGCAATCAGCCCCAGCATTTT.

This clone was seen a few times. V and J are TRBV4-3 and TRBJ1-2; possibly TRBD1 for D (6 bases). The V and J ends lost 1 base and 4 bases respectively, with 13 bases between them. Germline CDR1 LGHNA, CDR2 YSLEER. The CDR3 runs to 15 residues. DNA for the CDR3: TGCGCCAGCAGCCAAGGGGTTGCGGGGGCCTATGGCTACACCTTC. This gives the protein CASSQGVAGAYGYTF.

The chain has TRBV30 and TRBJ2-5, with a weak D call TRBD2 (5 bases). V gave up 4 bases and J gave up 4 bases, with 13 bases separating them. The CDR3 totals 13 residues. The V gene's germline CDR1 is GTSNPN and CDR2 SVGIG (reference sequence). CDR3 bases: TGTGCCTGGACCCCCGGAGGCCCAGAGACCCAGTACTTC. It yields the protein CAWTPGGPETQYF. Filled out from reference TRBV30 and TRBJ2-5, the complete variable domain reads SQTIHQWPATLVQPVGSPLSLECTVEGTSNPNLYWYRQAAGRGLQLLFYSVGIGQISSEVPQNLSASRPQDRQFILSSKKLLLSDSGFYLCAWTPGGPETQYFGPGTRLLVL.

V is TRBV6-2 or TRBV6-3 and J is TRBJ1-2, with D tentatively TRBD1 (6 bases). The CDR3 spans 13 residues. Per the germline V gene, CDR1 is MNHEY and CDR2 is SVGEGT. With 1 base removed from V and 6 bases from J, the gap between germline ends came to 9 bases. CDR3 region: CASSYFRQDGYTF. The CDR3 region has the DNA TGTGCCAGCAGTTACTTTAGACAGGATGGCTACACCTTC.

The chain employs TRBV2 and TRBJ1-2; 12 nucleotides match TRBD1. V gave up 3 bases and J gave up 7 bases; unmatched junction bases: 6. This CDR3 is 15 amino acids long. Germline CDR1 SNHLY, CDR2 FYNNEI. This CDR3 is CASSEGQGANLGYTF. As DNA, the CDR3 is TGTGCCAGCAGTGAGGGACAGGGGGCGAATCTTGGCTACACCTTC.

The V and J genes are TRBV7-2 and TRBJ2-4; D unresolved. V was trimmed by 1 base and J by 6 bases, leaving 7 bases between them. The CDR3 totals 13 residues. Per the germline V gene, CDR1 is SGHTA and CDR2 is FQGNSA. The CDR3 DNA reads as TGTGCCAGCAGCTTAGTGGGCCCAAACATTCAGTACTTC. Amino acid sequence: CASSLVGPNIQYF.

This chain uses TRBV7-4 with TRBJ1-4; no definite D call. The germline V and J ends were trimmed by 4 bases and 2 bases, with 11 bases remaining between them. Germline V lookup: CDR1 SGHVT, CDR2 SQSDAQ. The CDR3 spans 15 residues. This CDR3 is CASSYPQCTNEKLFF. The CDR3 bases are TGTGCCAGCAGCTACCCCCAGTGCACTAATGAAAAACTGTTTTTT.

This chain connects TRBV10-3 to TRBJ2-5, with D possibly being TRBD1 (5 bases). Germline CDR1 is ENHRY and CDR2 is SYGVKD. The ends were cut back, 6 bases at V and 1 base at J, with 9 bases in the middle. This CDR3 has 13 residues. CDR3 bases: TGTGCCATCAGCCGACAGTTCCAAGAGACCCAGTACTTC. Residues: CAISRQFQETQYF.

The chain has TRBV28 and TRBJ1-1; TRBD1 aligns across 9 bases. Germline-derived CDR1 and CDR2 are MDHEN and SYDVKM. Germline trimming cut 9 bases from V and 0 bases from J; bases unmatched to any gene: 8. This CDR3 is 15 amino acids long. CDR3: CASTGTGILNTEAFF. Written as DNA, the CDR3 is TGTGCCAGTACCGGGACAGGGATTTTGAACACTGAAGCTTTCTTT.